These 8 T cell receptor beta chains originate from one sample sequenced in a study of T cells in localized non-small cell lung cancer (TCRdb year 2020). Library preparation employed the immunoSEQ multiplex PCR assay. TCRdb re-hosts the immuneACCESS table, in-frame sequences only. Its copies lack some clones; in the studies checked, an unresolved V gene accounts for under half of them, and the cause for the rest is not known. This sample holds over a thousand clones; just over 35% were observed only once. The ten largest account for around an eighth of the sample. The sequenced sample was normal lung tissue next to the tumor, obtained before any cancer treatment. All receptors derive from a man between 35 and 75 years old with stage III lung adenocarcinoma.

The genes are TRBV18 and TRBJ2-1; D gene ambiguous. The germline CDR1 and CDR2 sequences are KGHSH and LQKENI. V was cut by 1 base and J by 2 bases, with 6 bases left in between. CDR3 size: 14 residues. CDR3 bases: TGTGCCAGCTCACCACGAACTACCTACAATGAGCAGTTCTTC. Translated, it gives CASSPRTTYNEQFF.

This chain joins TRBV19 and TRBJ2-7; tentative D call: TRBD1 (5 bases). Looked up from germline, CDR1 is LNHDA and CDR2 is SQIVND (reference sequence). With 5 bases removed from V and 3 bases from J, the gap between germline ends came to 14 bases. The CDR3 is 14 residues long. CDR3 protein: CASSPTQGIYEQYF. CDR3 nucleotide sequence: TGTGCCAGTAGTCCCACCCAGGGTATCTACGAGCAGTACTTC. The full variable domain, in which reference TRBV19 and TRBJ2-7 provide the parts outside the CDR3, is DGGITQSPKYLFRKEGQNVTLSCEQNLNHDAMYWYRQDPGQGLRLIYYSQIVNDFQKGDIAEGYSVSREKKESFPLTVTSAQKNPTAFYLCASSPTQGIYEQYFGPGTRLTVT.

The V gene is TRBV10-2, the J gene TRBJ2-4, with D unresolved. CDR3 size: 13 residues. Germline CDR1 is WSHSY and CDR2 is SAAADI. V was pared by 8 bases and J by 0 bases, with 8 bases between. The CDR3 protein is CASGELAKNIQYF. As DNA, the CDR3 is TGCGCCAGCGGAGAACTAGCCAAAAACATTCAGTACTTC.

V usage is TRBV19 and J usage is TRBJ1-1; D call uncertain. With 7 bases removed from V and 0 bases from J, the gap between germline ends came to 9 bases. CDR1 and CDR2 from the germline V gene are LNHDA and SQIVND (reference sequence). The CDR3 runs 13 residues. CDR3 bases: TGTGCCAGTATCAGCCCTATGAACACTGAAGCTTTCTTT. Translation gives CASISPMNTEAFF.

The rearrangement joins TRBV14 to TRBJ1-2, with 9 bases identical to TRBD1. The CDR3 spans 17 residues. Germline trimming cut 2 bases from V and 0 bases from J; bases unmatched to any gene: 7. CDR1 is SGHDN, CDR2 FVKESK, per germline. CDR3 in amino acids: CASSQSDRGISNYGYTF. CDR3 in DNA: TGTGCCAGCAGCCAATCGGACAGGGGTATTTCTAACTATGGCTACACCTTC.

The chain employs TRBV9 and TRBJ2-7; TRBD1 or TRBD2 may be the D gene (6 bases each). Germline V gene sequence: CDR1 SGDLS, CDR2 YYNGEE. The CDR3 has 14 amino acids. Trimming cost V 3 bases and J 0 bases, with 10 bases left between them. CDR3 sequence reads: CASSGTGASYEQYF. The CDR3 region has the DNA TGTGCCAGCAGCGGGACGGGGGCCTCCTACGAGCAGTACTTC.

J is TRBJ2-4 and V is TRBV18; perhaps TRBD1 as D (6 bases). CDR3 length equals 17 residues. Per germline, CDR1 KGHSH and CDR2 LQKENI. Trimming pared 0 bases from V and 0 bases from J, leaving 12 bases between. The CDR3: CASSPPILQGAKNIQYF. For the CDR3, the DNA is TGTGCCAGCTCACCACCTATTCTACAGGGAGCCAAAAACATTCAGTACTTC.

The CDR3 protein is CASSQAGIHGYTF. In DNA form, the CDR3 reads TGTGCCAGCAGCCAAGCTGGAATTCATGGCTACACCTTC. The chain recombines TRBV14 with TRBJ1-2; the D is unclear. This CDR3 contains 13 residues. The V end lost 1 base, the J end lost 6 bases, and 9 bases lay between the germline ends. CDR1 and CDR2 from the germline V gene are SGHDN and FVKESK.